This T cell receptor (beta chain) was profiled in a study of T cell responses to AZD1222 COVID-19 vaccine. The study, taken as a whole, reports: The donors showed a predominance of white British ancestry and of females, with possible underestimation of clonal diversity. Close to half of all spike-specific TCRs reportedly target regions of the variants that are unmutated.

A note on this clone: Antigen: not known.

Profiling relied on immunoSEQ multiplex PCR, and the TCRdb table lists in-frame clones only, not all of them. The sample lists over 150,000 clones, under 95% occurring once. CDR1 is MNHEY, CDR2 SMNVEV, per germline (reference sequence). This CDR3 comprises 12 residues. Trimming took 8 bases from V and 4 from J, leaving 8 bases between them. The source is an adult in good health. The sample in question was peripheral blood, obtained on day 0 of MenACWY control vaccination. The J gene is TRBJ2-2, the V gene TRBV27, with no clear D. The DNA of the CDR3 is TGTGCCAGCGAGACAACCACCGGGGAGCTGTTTTTT. The encoded protein is CASETTTGELFF.